These T cell receptor beta chains were read from a single sample in a study of T cell repertoires in cytomegalovirus infection. No antigen has been identified for these receptors. One entry per CDR3 protein results from TCRdb running MiXCR on the reads. This table holds about 830,000 distinct CDR3 sequences, about 31% found once. Sample: cultured CD8+ T cells from PBMCs, taken from culture after CMV antigen stimulation. The receptor source for this set is a human donor in good health (CMV status not recorded). Some clones in this sample may be carry-over from other donors' samples. CDR3s include the opening cysteine and the closing phenylalanine or tryptophan. Size is omitted from some rows. Given values are once, few, many or a class for expanded clones.

j_call clone_size v_call cdr3_aa
TRBJ1-1 . TRBV4-1 CASSQVGGRDEAFF
TRBJ1-1 . TRBV9 CASSAGPENTEAFF
TRBJ2-1 few TRBV19 CASRLTGTNEQFF
TRBJ2-5 few TRBV7-6 CASSLSPGHGGETQYF
TRBJ1-2 many TRBV7-6 CASSLFTEHNYGYTF
TRBJ2-3 few TRBV2 CASTPRMDTFTDTQYF
TRBJ1-3 . TRBV10-3 CAIVKIGGHSGNTIYF
TRBJ1-6 . TRBV10-1 CASSAGQGQGAYNSPLHF
TRBJ2-3 . TRBV28 CASSPPSSTDTQYF
TRBJ1-6 once TRBV9 CASSVEGSYNSPLHF